These 27 T cell receptor beta chains were sequenced from one sample in a study of sequential checkpoint blockade in melanoma. TCRdb's table, derived via immunoSEQ multiplex PCR, lists solely in-frame clones and lacks some. This repertoire shows roughly 4,000 clones, approximately 20% found once; its top ten account for around 26%. Treatment here: randomized to nivolumab then ipilimumab (arm A) or the reverse (arm B). This sample comprised tumor tissue (inferred from file names), obtained from a patient given nivolumab and ipilimumab in sequence. These receptors originate from a human donor with melanoma.

In its sample, this clone was seen many times. This chain links TRBV6-8 with TRBJ2-7, with TRBD2 matching over 10 bases. This CDR3 spans 18 amino acids. The germline CDR1 and CDR2 sequences are MNHGY and SAAAGT. The V and J ends lost 0 bases and 0 bases, in that order; junction bases with no gene match: 8. The CDR3 sequence: CASSYSIISGGTSYEQYF. The CDR3 DNA reads as TGTGCCAGCAGTTACTCGATTATTAGCGGGGGGACCTCCTACGAGCAGTACTTC.

The J gene is TRBJ2-5, the V gene TRBV19, with D tentatively TRBD2 (6 bases). In germline, CDR1 is LNHDA, CDR2 SQIVND (reference sequence). This CDR3 is 11 amino acids long. Trimming shortened V by 8 bases and J by 2 bases, and 6 bases separated the two germline ends. The chain's CDR3 is CASRGQETQYF. The CDR3 DNA follows: TGTGCCAGTCGGGGGCAAGAGACCCAGTACTTC.

This clone was counted ten times or more. The J gene is TRBJ1-1, the V gene TRBV11-3; no reliable D call. From germline, CDR1 is SGHNT and CDR2 YENEEA. The CDR3 loop spans 16 amino acids. V lost 1 base and J 5 bases, leaving 17 bases between the germline ends. The CDR3 loop reads CASSLVLDRRPTEAFF. In nucleotides, the CDR3 is TGTGCCAGCAGCTTAGTTCTGGACCGACGGCCGACTGAAGCTTTCTTT.

The chain carries TRBV15 and TRBJ2-3, with TRBD2 identical over 9 bases. Germline-derived CDR1 and CDR2 are LNHNV and YYDKDF (reference sequence). The V gene end was trimmed by 1 base and the J gene end by 3 bases; junction bases not matched to a gene: 2. CDR3 length: 15 residues. The CDR3 DNA sequence: TGTGCCACCAGCAGAGCCGGACTAGCGACAGATACGCAGTATTTT. Translation: CATSRAGLATDTQYF.

This clone was seen a few times. Relative to the germline gene, one junction end is altered; a read error may explain this. The rearrangement uses TRBV6-8 and TRBJ2-3; D not certain. CDR3 length: 12 amino acids. Germline V CDR1 and CDR2: MNHGY, SAAAGT. The CDR3 sequence: CAISSSTDTQYF. CDR3 in DNA: TGTGCCATCAGTTCTAGCACAGATACGCAGTATTTT.

J is TRBJ1-5 and V is TRBV19; TRBD1 matches at 10 bases. The V segment lost 6 bases and the J segment 4 bases; nucleotides outside the gene matches: 6. The CDR3 covers 15 residues. The V gene's germline CDR1 is LNHDA and CDR2 SQIVND (reference sequence). Here the CDR3 DNA reads TGTGCCAGTAGGATGGACAGGGGGACTAATCAGCCCCAGCATTTT. As protein: CASRMDRGTNQPQHF.

This clone is termed large. This chain uses TRBV28 with TRBJ2-1; 10 bases match TRBD2. The CDR3 covers 13 residues. V lost 8 bases to trimming and J lost 5 bases; unmatched junction nucleotides: 3. CDR1 is MDHEN and CDR2 is SYDVKM in the germline V gene. As DNA, the CDR3 is TGTGCCAGCTCTAGCGGGGGTAACAATGAGCAGTTCTTC. This sequence encodes CASSSGGNNEQFF.

Only a few counts were recorded for this clone. V is TRBV6-8 and J is TRBJ1-1, with a possible D match to TRBD1 (5 bases). The CDR3 is 14 residues long. Germline lookup yields CDR1 MNHGY and CDR2 SAAAGT. Trimming removed 6 bases at V and 4 bases at J, with 15 bases between. CDR3 coding DNA: TGTGCCAGCAGGGCGGGACCACTAATCACTGAAGCTTTCTTT. Translation gives CASRAGPLITEAFF.

The CDR3 region is CAWSTQGSGQPQHF. The CDR3 DNA is TGTGCCTGGAGTACTCAGGGGTCGGGTCAGCCCCAGCATTTT. The chain couples TRBV30 to TRBJ1-5, with D perhaps matching TRBD1 (6 bases). This CDR3 is built from 14 residues. CDR1 is GTSNPN and CDR2 is SVGIG in the germline V gene (reference sequence). V lost 2 bases, J lost 6 bases, and 14 bases lay in between.

This clone was observed a handful of times. J is TRBJ1-1 and V is TRBV28; possible D gene TRBD1, 6 bases. Germline CDR1 reads MDHEN; CDR2 reads SYDVKM. V was trimmed by 6 bases and J by 1 base, leaving 12 bases between them. The CDR3 is 14 residues long. The CDR3 loop reads CASRKRGGNTEAFF. CDR3 DNA: TGTGCCAGCAGGAAAAGAGGGGGGAACACTGAAGCTTTCTTT. The whole variable domain, remainder taken from reference TRBV28 and TRBJ1-1, is DVKVTQSSRYLVKRTGEKVFLECVQDMDHENMFWYRQDPGLGLRLIYFSYDVKMKEKGDIPEGYSVSREKKERFSLILESASTNQTSMYLCASRKRGGNTEAFFGQGTRLTVV.

J is TRBJ2-3 and V is TRBV28; the match to TRBD1 covers 10 bases. V shed 2 bases and J 5 bases; nucleotides not matched to a gene: 7. From germline, CDR1 is MDHEN and CDR2 SYDVKM. This CDR3 spans 16 amino acids. This CDR3 is CASSLIDRGRGDTQYF. The CDR3 bases are TGTGCCAGCAGTTTAATTGACAGGGGGCGAGGAGATACGCAGTATTTT.

This clone was observed many times. The chain couples TRBV11-3 to TRBJ1-5, with TRBD1 matching over 11 bases. There are 14 residues in the CDR3. Germline V gene lookup returns CDR1 SGHNT and CDR2 YENEEA. Trimming at V came to 5 bases and at J to 5 bases, leaving 2 bases not matched to a gene. The CDR3 spells CASSVGQGDQPQHF. The CDR3 nucleotides are TGTGCCAGCAGCGTGGGACAGGGGGATCAGCCCCAGCATTTT.

V gene TRBV5-1 combines with J gene TRBJ1-6; TRBD1 matches 7 bases. The germline gives CDR1 SGHRS, CDR2 YFSETQ. V lost 1 base, J lost 1 base, and 2 bases stayed unmatched. The CDR3 is 16 residues long. The DNA of the CDR3 is TGCGCCAGCAGCTTGACAGGGGTTTCCTATAATTCACCCCTCCACTTT. Translated, it gives CASSLTGVSYNSPLHF.

Within the sample, this clone is large. The chain couples TRBV11-3 to TRBJ1-1, with D unresolved. The CDR3 covers 15 residues. Trimming stripped 3 bases from V and 1 base from J, with 12 bases between. Germline V CDR1 and CDR2: SGHNT, YENEEA. The CDR3 is CASSFYTSGNTEAFF. As DNA, the CDR3 is TGTGCCAGCAGCTTTTATACCAGTGGGAACACTGAAGCTTTCTTT.

This clone has a handful of counts. V usage is TRBV6-7 and J usage is TRBJ2-5; 8 positions agree with TRBD1. TRBV6-7 belongs to the ORF category, with a function that is uncertain. Trimming at V came to 5 bases and at J to 4 bases, leaving 12 bases not matched to a gene. This CDR3 has 16 amino acids. CDR3 protein: CASSEIRTGNRETQYF. The DNA for the CDR3 is TGTGCCAGCAGTGAAATACGGACAGGGAACAGAGAGACCCAGTACTTC.

This clone was observed a handful of times. One end of the junction varies from germline; a read error may be responsible. This chain joins TRBV6-8 and TRBJ2-2; the D gene is possibly TRBD1 (6 bases). Looked up from germline, CDR1 is MNHGY and CDR2 is SAAAGT. The CDR3 totals 15 residues. Written as DNA, the CDR3 is TGTGCCAGCAGGTACTCAGGGGCGAACACCGGGGAGCTGTTTTTT. This codes for CASRYSGANTGELFF.

This rearrangement joins TRBV23-1 to TRBJ2-1; no clear D gene. TRBV23-1 is sorted into the ORF group, with uncertain function. V shed 6 bases and J shed 3 bases, with 24 bases lying between them. The CDR3 is 18 amino acids. Written as DNA, the CDR3 is TGCGCCAGCAGCCAAGAAGCCCGGCAGCCAGTTATCTACAATGAGCAGTTCTTC. Its protein product is CASSQEARQPVIYNEQFF.

This clone was counted ten times or more. V gene TRBV6-1 combines with J gene TRBJ1-6; D remains unclear. V lost 1 base to trimming and J lost 0 bases, with 13 bases between them. CDR3 size: 18 residues. Per germline, CDR1 MNHNS and CDR2 SASEGT. The CDR3 DNA sequence: TGTGCCAGCAGTGAAGTTCGGCAGGAGAGCTCCTATAATTCACCCCTCCACTTT. It codes for CASSEVRQESSYNSPLHF.

Only a few counts were recorded for this clone. V is TRBV6-8 and J is TRBJ2-3, with 7 bases lining up with TRBD2. With V trimmed by 0 bases and J by 2 bases, 8 bases remained unmatched. The CDR3 has 17 amino acids. CDR1 is MNHGY, CDR2 SAAAGT, per germline. The DNA for the CDR3 is TGTGCCAGCAGTTACTCTCGTCGCGGGGGTCTCACAGATACGCAGTATTTT. The encoded protein is CASSYSRRGGLTDTQYF.

CDR3 in amino acids: CASSIRDNAADEQFF. CDR3 DNA sequence: TGTGCCAGTAGTATACGGGACAATGCAGCAGATGAGCAGTTCTTC. The chain has TRBV19 and TRBJ2-1, with D tentatively TRBD1 (6 bases). Germline V gives CDR1 LNHDA, CDR2 SQIVND (reference sequence). The CDR3 covers 15 residues. Trimming removed 2 bases from V and 8 bases from J, with 16 bases in between.

This clone has a handful of counts. V and J are TRBV25-1 and TRBJ2-2, with D perhaps matching TRBD1 or TRBD2 (6 bases each). Trimming removed 4 bases from V and 1 base from J, with 16 bases in between. Germline V gives CDR1 MGHDK, CDR2 SYGVNS. CDR3 length: 17 residues. In DNA, the CDR3 is TGTGCCAGCAGTGGGTTCGAACAGGGAGGGAACACCGGGGAGCTGTTTTTT. It is translated as CASSGFEQGGNTGELFF.

The table lists this clone with a few counts. The genes are TRBV6-8 and TRBJ2-1; TRBD2 aligns across 9 bases. CDR3 length: 15 residues. The V gene end was trimmed by 3 bases and the J gene end by 6 bases; junction bases not matched to a gene: 6. Germline loops: CDR1 MNHGY, CDR2 SAAAGT. CDR3 nucleotides: TGTGCCAGCAGTTATAGCCTAGCGGGGACCAATGAGCAGTTCTTC. Translating gives CASSYSLAGTNEQFF.

V usage is TRBV19 and J usage is TRBJ2-5; either TRBD1 or TRBD2 may supply D (5 bases each). This CDR3 contains 15 residues. The germline CDR1 and CDR2 sequences are LNHDA and SQIVND (reference sequence). V was pared by 8 bases and J by 1 base, with 17 bases between. CDR3 sequence reads: CASSRGADLQETQYF. The CDR3 nucleotides read TGTGCCAGTTCGAGGGGAGCGGACCTCCAAGAGACCCAGTACTTC.

This clone appeared a few times. The CDR3 coding sequence is TGCGCCAGCAGCCAAGCGGGGACAGGTGGTTACAATGAGCAGTTCTTC. It encodes CASSQAGTGGYNEQFF. V usage is TRBV4-1 and J usage is TRBJ2-1; 8 bases map to TRBD1. CDR1 and CDR2 (germline): MGHRA, YSYEKL. With V trimmed by 1 base and J by 4 bases, 6 bases remained unmatched. The CDR3 totals 16 residues.

By sample share, this clone is medium-sized. The chain carries TRBV11-3 and TRBJ2-5; TRBD2 is a possible D gene (6 bases). Trimming cost V 5 bases and J 5 bases, with 21 bases left between them. CDR1 is SGHNT, CDR2 YENEEA, per germline. The CDR3 extends over 16 amino acids. The CDR3, as DNA: TGTGCCAGCAGCCCCACGGACTATTCCTTGGGTGAGACCCAGTACTTC. It translates to CASSPTDYSLGETQYF. The full variable domain, in which reference TRBV11-3 and TRBJ2-5 provide the parts outside the CDR3, is EAGVVQSPRYKIIEKKQPVAFWCNPISGHNTLYWYLQNLGQGPELLIRYENEEAVDDSQLPKDRFSAERLKGVDSTLKIQPAELGDSAVYLCASSPTDYSLGETQYFGPGTRLLVL.

This clone counts as medium-sized. This chain links TRBV9 with TRBJ1-1; tentative D call: TRBD1 (5 bases). The CDR3 consists of 15 residues. Trimming cost V 3 bases and J 3 bases, with 15 bases left between them. In germline, CDR1 is SGDLS, CDR2 YYNGEE. As DNA, the CDR3 is TGTGCCAGCAGCGATCCAGGAGGGGCGGACACTGAAGCTTTCTTT. It yields the protein CASSDPGGADTEAFF.

The CDR3 DNA sequence: TGTGCCAGCAGCCGGACGATAGTTCAGGGTCACGAGACCCAGTACTTC. This codes for CASSRTIVQGHETQYF. The chain combines TRBV6-8 with TRBJ2-5; D perhaps matches TRBD1 (5 bases). Trimming shortened V by 6 bases and J by 5 bases, and 22 bases separated the two germline ends. This CDR3 comprises 16 residues. Germline values: CDR1 MNHGY, CDR2 SAAAGT.